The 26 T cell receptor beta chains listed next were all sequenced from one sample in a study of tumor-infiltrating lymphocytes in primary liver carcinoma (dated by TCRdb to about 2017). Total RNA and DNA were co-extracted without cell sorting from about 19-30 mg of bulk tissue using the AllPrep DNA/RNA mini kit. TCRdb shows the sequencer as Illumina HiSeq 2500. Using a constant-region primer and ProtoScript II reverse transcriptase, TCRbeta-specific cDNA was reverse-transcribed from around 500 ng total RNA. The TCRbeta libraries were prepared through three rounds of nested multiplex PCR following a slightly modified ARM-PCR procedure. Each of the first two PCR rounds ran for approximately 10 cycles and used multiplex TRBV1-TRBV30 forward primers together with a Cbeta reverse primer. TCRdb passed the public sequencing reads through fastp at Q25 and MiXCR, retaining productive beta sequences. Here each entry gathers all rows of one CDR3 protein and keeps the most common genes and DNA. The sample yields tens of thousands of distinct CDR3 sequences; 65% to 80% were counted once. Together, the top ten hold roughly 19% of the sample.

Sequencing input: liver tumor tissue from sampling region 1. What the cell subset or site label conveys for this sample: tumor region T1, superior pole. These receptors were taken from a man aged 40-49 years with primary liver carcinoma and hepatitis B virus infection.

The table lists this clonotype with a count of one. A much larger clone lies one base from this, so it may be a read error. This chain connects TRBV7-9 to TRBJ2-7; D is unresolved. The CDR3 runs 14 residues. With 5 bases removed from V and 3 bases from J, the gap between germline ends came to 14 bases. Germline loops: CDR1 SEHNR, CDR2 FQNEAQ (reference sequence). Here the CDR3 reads CASSPKVPSYEQYF. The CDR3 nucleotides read TGTGCCAGCAGCCCCAAAGTCCCGAGCTACGAGCAGTACTTC.

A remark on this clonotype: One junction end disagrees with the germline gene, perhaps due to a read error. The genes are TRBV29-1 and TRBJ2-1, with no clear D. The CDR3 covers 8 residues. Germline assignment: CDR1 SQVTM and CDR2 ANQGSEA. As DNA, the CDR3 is TGCAGCGTTGATGTGCAGATCTTC. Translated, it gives CSVDVQIF.

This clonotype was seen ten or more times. The CDR3 reads CASPRTSRSTDTQYF. For the CDR3, the DNA is TGTGCCAGCCCCCGGACTAGCCGAAGCACAGATACGCAGTATTTT. V is TRBV25-1 and J is TRBJ2-3, with TRBD2 matching 8 bases. V trimming: 8 bases; J trimming: 0 bases; junction bases outside the gene matches: 7. This CDR3 contains 15 residues. Germline CDR1 is MGHDK and CDR2 is SYGVNS.

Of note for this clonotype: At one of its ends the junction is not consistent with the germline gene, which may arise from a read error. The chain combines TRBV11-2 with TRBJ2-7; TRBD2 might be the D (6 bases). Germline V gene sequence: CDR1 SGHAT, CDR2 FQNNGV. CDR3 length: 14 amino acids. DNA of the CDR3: TGTGCCAGCAGCTTAACGGAGGGAGCCTACGAGCAGCACTTC. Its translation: CASSLTEGAYEQHF.

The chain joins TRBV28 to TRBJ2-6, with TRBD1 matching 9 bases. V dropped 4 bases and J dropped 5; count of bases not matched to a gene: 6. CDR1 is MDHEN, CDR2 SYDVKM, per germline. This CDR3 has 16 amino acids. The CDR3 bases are TGTGCCAGCAGTTCACAGGGGGCGGAGAGGGCCAACGTCCTGACTTTC. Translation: CASSSQGAERANVLTF.

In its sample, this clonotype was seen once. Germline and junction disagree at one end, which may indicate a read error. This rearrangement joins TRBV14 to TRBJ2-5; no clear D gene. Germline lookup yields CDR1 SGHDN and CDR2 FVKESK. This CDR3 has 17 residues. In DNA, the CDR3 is TGCGCCAGCAGCCAAGACCACACCCCGGAATTCCAAGAGACCCAGTACTTC. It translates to CASSQDHTPEFQETQYF.

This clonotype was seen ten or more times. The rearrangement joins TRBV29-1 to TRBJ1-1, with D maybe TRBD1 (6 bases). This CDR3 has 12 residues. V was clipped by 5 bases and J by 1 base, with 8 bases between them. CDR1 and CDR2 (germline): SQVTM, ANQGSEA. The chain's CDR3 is CSVLGQNTEAFF. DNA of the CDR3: TGCAGCGTTCTGGGACAGAACACTGAAGCTTTCTTT.

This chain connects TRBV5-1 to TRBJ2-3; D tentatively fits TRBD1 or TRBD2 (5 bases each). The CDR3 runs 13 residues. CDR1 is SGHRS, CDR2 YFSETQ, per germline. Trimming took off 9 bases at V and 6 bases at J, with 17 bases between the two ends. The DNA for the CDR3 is TGCGCCACCCACGGGGCCCCGGGGGATACGCAGTATTTT. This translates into CATHGAPGDTQYF.

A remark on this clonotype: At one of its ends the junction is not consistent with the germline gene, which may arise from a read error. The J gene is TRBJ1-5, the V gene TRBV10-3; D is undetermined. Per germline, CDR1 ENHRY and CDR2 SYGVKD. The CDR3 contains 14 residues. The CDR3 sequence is CAVTEGPSNQPQHF. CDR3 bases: TGCGCCGTCACTGAAGGGCCGAGCAATCAGCCCCAGCATTTT.

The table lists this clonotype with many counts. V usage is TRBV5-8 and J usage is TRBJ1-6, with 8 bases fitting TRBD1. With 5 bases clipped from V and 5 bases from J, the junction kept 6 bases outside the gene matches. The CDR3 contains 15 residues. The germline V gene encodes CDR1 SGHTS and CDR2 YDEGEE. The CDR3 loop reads CASSRTGGNNSPLHF. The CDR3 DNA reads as TGTGCCAGCAGTCGTACAGGGGGGAATAATTCACCCCTCCACTTT.

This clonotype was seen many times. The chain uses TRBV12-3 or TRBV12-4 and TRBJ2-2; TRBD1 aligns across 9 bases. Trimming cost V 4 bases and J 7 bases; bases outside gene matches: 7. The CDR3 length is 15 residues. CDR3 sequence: CASSSMTGGIGELFF. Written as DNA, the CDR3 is TGTGCCAGCAGTTCGATGACAGGGGGGATCGGGGAGCTGTTTTTT.

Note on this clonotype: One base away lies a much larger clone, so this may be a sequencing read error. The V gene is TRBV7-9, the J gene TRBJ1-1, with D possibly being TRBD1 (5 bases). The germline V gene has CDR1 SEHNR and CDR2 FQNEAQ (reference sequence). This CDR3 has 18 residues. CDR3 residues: CASSVPGRQVGRNTEGFF. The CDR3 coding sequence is TGTGCCAGCAGTGTGCCAGGGAGGCAGGTCGGTAGGAACACTGAAGGTTTCTTT.

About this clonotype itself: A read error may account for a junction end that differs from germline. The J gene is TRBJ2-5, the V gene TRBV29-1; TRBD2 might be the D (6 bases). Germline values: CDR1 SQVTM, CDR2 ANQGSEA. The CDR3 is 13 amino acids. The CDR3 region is CRVGGRTAETRYF. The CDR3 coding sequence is TGCAGGGTTGGTGGGAGGACCGCTGAGACCCGGTACTTC.

In DNA form, the CDR3 reads TGCAGCGTTGACCAAGAGAGCCGGTACTTC. Translated, it gives CSVDQESRYF. The rearrangement uses TRBV29-1 and TRBJ2-5; unclear D gene. Deletions cut 3 bases from V and 13 bases from J, with 12 bases between. This CDR3 spans 10 amino acids. CDR1 SQVTM and CDR2 ANQGSEA come from the germline V gene.

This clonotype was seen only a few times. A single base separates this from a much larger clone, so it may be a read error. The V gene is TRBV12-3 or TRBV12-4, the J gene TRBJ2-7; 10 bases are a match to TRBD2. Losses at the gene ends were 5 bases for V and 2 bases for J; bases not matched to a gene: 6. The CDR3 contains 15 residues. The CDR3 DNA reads TGTGCCAGCAGTCCAACTAGCGGGGCTCCCTACGAGCAGTACTTC. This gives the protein CASSPTSGAPYEQYF.

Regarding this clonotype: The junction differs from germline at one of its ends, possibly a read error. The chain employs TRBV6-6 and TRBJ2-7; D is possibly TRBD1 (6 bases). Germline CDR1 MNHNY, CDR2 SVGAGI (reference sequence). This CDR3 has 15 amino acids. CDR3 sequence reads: CVSSGGHTGHSEQYF. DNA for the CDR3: TGTGTCAGCAGTGGGGGACACACAGGGCATAGCGAGCAGTACTTC.

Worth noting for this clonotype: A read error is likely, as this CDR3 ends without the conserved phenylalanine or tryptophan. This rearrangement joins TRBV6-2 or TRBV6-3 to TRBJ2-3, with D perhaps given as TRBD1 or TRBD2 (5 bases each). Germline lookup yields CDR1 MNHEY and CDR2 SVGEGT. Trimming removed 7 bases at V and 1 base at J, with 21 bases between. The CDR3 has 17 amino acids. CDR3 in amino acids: CASNTRDSWDGTDTQYY. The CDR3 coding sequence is TGTGCCAGCAACACGAGGGATTCCTGGGACGGCACAGATACGCAGTATTAT.

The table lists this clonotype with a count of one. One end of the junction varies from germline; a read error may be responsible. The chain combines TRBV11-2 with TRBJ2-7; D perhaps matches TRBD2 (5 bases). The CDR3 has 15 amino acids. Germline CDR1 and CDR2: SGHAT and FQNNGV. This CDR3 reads CAGTPLEAAHYVQYF. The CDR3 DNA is TGCGCCGGCACCCCCTTGGAAGCGGCCCACTACGTGCAGTACTTC.

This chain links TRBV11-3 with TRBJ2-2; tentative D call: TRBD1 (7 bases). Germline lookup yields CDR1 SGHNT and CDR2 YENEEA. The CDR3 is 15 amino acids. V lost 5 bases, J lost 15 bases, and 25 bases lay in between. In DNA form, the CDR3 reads TGTGCCAGCAGCCTAGGACAGGTTGACACCGGGGACTTGTTTTTT. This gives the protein CASSLGQVDTGDLFF.

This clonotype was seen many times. Here the CDR3 reads CAWSQLAGATDTQYF. CDR3 bases: TGTGCCTGGAGCCAACTAGCGGGAGCCACAGATACGCAGTATTTT. This sequence joins TRBV30 and TRBJ2-3, with 11 bases lining up with TRBD2. Germline V CDR1 and CDR2: GTSNPN, SVGIG (reference sequence). The junction had 4 bases not matched to a gene; V was cut back by 3 bases and J by 2 bases. CDR3 length: 15 residues.

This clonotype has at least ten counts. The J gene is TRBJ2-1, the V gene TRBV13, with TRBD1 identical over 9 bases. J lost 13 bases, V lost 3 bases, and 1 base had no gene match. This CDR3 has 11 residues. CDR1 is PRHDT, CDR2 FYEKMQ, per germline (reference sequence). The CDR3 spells CASSLGQGQFF. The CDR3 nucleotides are TGTGCCAGCAGCTTGGGACAGGGACAGTTCTTC. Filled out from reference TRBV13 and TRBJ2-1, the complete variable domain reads AAGVIQSPRHLIKEKRETATLKCYPIPRHDTVYWYQQGPGQDPQFLISFYEKMQSDKGSIPDRFSAQQFSDYHSELNMSSLELGDSALYFCASSLGQGQFFGPGTRLTVL.

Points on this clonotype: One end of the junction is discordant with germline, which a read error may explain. CDR3 sequence (DNA): TGCGCCAGCTGTGAGTCCGCCGTGGGAGACGAGACGCAGTATTTT. It encodes CASCESAVGDETQYF. The V and J genes are TRBV10-1 and TRBJ2-3; TRBD2 might be the D (5 bases). The CDR3 consists of 15 residues. The V gene's germline CDR1 is WNHNN and CDR2 SYGVQD (reference sequence).

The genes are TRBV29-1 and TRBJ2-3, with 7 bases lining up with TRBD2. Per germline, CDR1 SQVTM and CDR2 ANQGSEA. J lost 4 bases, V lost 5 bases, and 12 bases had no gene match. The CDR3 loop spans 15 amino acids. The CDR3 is CSVINIGTNADTQYF. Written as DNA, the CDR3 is TGCAGCGTTATAAATATCGGGACTAACGCAGATACGCAGTATTTT.

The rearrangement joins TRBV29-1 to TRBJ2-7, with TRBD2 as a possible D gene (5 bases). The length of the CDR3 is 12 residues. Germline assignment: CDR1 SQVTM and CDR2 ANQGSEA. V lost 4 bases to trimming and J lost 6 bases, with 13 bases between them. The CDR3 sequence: CSVVSVNGEQYF. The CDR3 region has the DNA TGCAGCGTTGTTAGCGTGAATGGCGAGCAGTACTTC.

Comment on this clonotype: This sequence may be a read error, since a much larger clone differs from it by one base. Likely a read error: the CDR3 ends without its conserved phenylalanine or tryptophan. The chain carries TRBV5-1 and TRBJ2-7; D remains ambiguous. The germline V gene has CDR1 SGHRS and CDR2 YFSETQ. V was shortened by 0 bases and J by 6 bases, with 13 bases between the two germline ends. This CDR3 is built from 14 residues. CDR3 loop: CASSLVLGGGEQYL. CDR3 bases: TGCGCCAGCAGCTTGGTTCTGGGTGGCGGCGAGCAGTACTTA.

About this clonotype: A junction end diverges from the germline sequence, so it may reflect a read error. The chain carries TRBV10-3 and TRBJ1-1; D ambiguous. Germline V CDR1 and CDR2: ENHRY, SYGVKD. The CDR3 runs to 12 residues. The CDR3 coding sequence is TGTGCCACCAGTGAACAGCGGACTGAAGCCTTCTTT. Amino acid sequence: CATSEQRTEAFF.